Here is one TCR beta chain with its context. The data were obtained in a study of blood T cell repertoires in COVID-19. CDR1 KGHDR and CDR2 SFDVKD come from the germline V gene. The CDR3 is made up of 15 amino acids. V gave up 5 bases and J gave up 6 bases, with 17 bases separating them. The assay was immunoSEQ multiplex PCR, and TCRdb's table has in-frame clones only and misses some. The sample contains 120,000 or so clones, roughly 80% of which appear only once. This TCR was sampled from a man between 60 and 70 years old with acute or convalescent COVID-19. The sequenced sample was peripheral blood. The rearrangement links TRBV24-1 to TRBJ2-3, with D perhaps matching TRBD2 (5 bases). This CDR3 reads CATSGRTPFPDTQYF. CDR3 nucleotides: TGTGCCACCAGTGGCAGGACTCCTTTTCCGGATACGCAGTATTTT.